The clone carrying this T cell receptor beta chain was seen only a few times. The antigen is not known. This sample was included in a study of T cell responses to AZD1222 COVID-19 vaccine. V was clipped by 4 bases and J by 1 base, with 11 bases between them. CDR1 and CDR2 (germline): SNHLY, FYNNEI. CDR3 length equals 15 residues. The study, taken as a whole, reports: Spike-specific TCRs gained breadth and depth after people received two AZD1222 doses. Without day 14 samples, only post-peak T cell repertoires were studied.

Profiling relied on immunoSEQ multiplex PCR, and the TCRdb table lists in-frame clones only, not all of them. Seen here are approximately 92,000 clones, about 89% observed once, and the top ten hold approximately 8.3%. V is TRBV2 and J is TRBJ2-1; tentatively, D is TRBD2 (6 bases). The receptor's source is an adult in good health. Material: peripheral blood, obtained on day 0 of AZD1222 vaccination. The CDR3 sequence: CASSVGTSSYNEQFF. DNA of the CDR3: TGTGCCAGCAGTGTTGGGACTTCGTCCTACAATGAGCAGTTCTTC.